Given below is one T cell receptor beta chain in context. The germline V gene has CDR1 SGDLS and CDR2 YYNGEE. CDR3 length: 13 amino acids. Trimming stripped 2 bases from V and 8 bases from J, with 13 bases between. This sample is drawn from a study of control samples from healthy donors and cancer patients. Data came from immunoSEQ multiplex PCR; TCRdb stores just in-frame clones and leaves some out. The table records over 150,000 clones, 94% of them present only once. The receptor comes from a woman aged 18 to 35 in good health. The V call is TRBV9, the J call TRBJ2-5; a possible D gene is TRBD2 (5 bases). Sequences were obtained from blood. CDR3 DNA sequence: TGTGCCAGCAGCGTCGAGGGAGTGGGAACCCAGTACTTC. This encodes CASSVEGVGTQYF.